This TCR beta chain was recovered during a study of beta chain features in type 1 diabetes. Germline CDR1 is SQVTM and CDR2 is ANQGSEA. With 6 bases removed from V and 0 bases from J, the gap between germline ends came to 8 bases. This CDR3 has 12 residues. A CD45RO/CCR7/CD25/CD127/CD95/CD27 panel sorted naive, central memory, regulatory and stem cell-like memory CD4+ cells. Expressed TCRB transcripts were sequenced because the isolated RNA had all been reverse transcribed beforehand. A few million reads were obtained on average from naive, central memory and regulatory T cell samples. Using immunoSEQ multiplex PCR, the repertoire was profiled, and TCRdb retains in-frame clones only, with some absent. The data contain about 900,000 clones, 17% of them seen just once; the ten biggest clones take up around 0.02%. This clone was seen only a few times. Its cognate antigen is unknown. General observations from the study: Shorter TCRB CDR3s, moderately but significantly so, marked every one of the four CD4+ subsets in Type 1 diabetes patients. PCR, the amplification step, might favor shorter templates, equally in patients and controls.

Sample: naive CD4+ T cells from blood. The receptor comes from a woman aged 18-29 years in good health. The chain uses TRBV29-1 and TRBJ1-1, with D uncertain. This CDR3 is CSVAFMNTEAFF. DNA for the CDR3: TGCAGCGTGGCTTTCATGAACACTGAAGCTTTCTTT.